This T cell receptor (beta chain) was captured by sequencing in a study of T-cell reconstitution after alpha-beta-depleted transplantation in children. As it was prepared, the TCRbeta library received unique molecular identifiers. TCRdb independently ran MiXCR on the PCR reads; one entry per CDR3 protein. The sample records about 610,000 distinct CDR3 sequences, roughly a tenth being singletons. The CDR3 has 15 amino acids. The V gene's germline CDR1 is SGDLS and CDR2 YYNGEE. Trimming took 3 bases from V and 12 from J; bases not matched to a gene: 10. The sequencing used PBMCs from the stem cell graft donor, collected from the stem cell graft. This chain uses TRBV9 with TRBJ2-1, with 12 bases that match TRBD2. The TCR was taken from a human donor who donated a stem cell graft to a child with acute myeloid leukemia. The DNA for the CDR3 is TGTGCCAGCAGCGGACGGACTAGCGGGACTTTTGGGCAGTTCTTC. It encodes CASSGRTSGTFGQFF. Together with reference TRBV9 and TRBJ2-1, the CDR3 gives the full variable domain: DSGVTQTPKHLITATGQRVTLRCSPRSGDLSVYWYQQSLDQGLQFLIQYYNGEERAKGNILERFSAQQFPDLHSELNLSSLELGDSALYFCASSGRTSGTFGQFFGPGTRLTVL.